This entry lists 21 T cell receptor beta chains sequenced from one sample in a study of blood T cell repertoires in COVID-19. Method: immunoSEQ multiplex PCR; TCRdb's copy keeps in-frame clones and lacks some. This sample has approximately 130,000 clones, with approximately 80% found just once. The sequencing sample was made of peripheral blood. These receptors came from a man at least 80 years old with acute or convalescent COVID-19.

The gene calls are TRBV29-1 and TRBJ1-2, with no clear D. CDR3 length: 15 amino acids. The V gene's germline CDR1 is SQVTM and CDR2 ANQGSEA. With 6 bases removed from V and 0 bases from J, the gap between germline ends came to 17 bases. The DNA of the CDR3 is TGCAGCGTCGCCAGATACAATGAAGCTAACTATGGCTACACCTTC. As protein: CSVARYNEANYGYTF.

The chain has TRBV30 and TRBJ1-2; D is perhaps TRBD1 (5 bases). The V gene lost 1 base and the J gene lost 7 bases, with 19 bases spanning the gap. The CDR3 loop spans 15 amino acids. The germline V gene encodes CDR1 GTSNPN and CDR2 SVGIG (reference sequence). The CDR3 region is CAWSDPSGGGSGYTF. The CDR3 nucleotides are TGTGCCTGGAGTGACCCCTCCGGGGGTGGTTCTGGCTACACCTTC.

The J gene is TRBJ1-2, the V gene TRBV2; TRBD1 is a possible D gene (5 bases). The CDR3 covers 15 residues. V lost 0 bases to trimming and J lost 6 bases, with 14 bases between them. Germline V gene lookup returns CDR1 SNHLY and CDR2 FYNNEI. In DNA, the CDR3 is TGTGCCAGCAGTGAAGCGGGCTCAGGGTTGGATGGCTACACCTTC. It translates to CASSEAGSGLDGYTF.

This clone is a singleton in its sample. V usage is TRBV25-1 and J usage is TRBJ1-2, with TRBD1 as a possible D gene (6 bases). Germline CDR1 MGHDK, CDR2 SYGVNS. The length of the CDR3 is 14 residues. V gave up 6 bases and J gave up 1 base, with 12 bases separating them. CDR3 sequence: CASRPGHLNYGYTF. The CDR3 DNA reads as TGTGCCAGCAGACCGGGACACCTTAACTATGGCTACACCTTC.

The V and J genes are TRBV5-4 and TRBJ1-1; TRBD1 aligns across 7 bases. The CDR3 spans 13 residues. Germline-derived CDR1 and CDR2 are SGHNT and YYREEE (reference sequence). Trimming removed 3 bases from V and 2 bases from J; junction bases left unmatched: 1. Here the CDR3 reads CASSWDSNTEAFF. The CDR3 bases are TGTGCCAGCAGCTGGGACAGCAACACTGAAGCTTTCTTT.

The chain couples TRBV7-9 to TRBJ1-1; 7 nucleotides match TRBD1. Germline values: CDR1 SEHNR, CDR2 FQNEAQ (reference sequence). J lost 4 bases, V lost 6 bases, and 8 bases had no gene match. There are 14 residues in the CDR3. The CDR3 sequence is CASSQGGRVTEAFF. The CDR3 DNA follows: TGTGCCAGCAGTCAGGGGGGCAGGGTCACTGAAGCTTTCTTT.

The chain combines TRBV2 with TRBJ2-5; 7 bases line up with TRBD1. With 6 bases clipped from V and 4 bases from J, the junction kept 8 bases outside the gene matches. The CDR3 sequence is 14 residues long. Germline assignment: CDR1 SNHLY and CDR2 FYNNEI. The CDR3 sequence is CASRGTGASETQYF. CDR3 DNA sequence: TGTGCCAGCAGGGGTACAGGGGCCTCAGAGACCCAGTACTTC.

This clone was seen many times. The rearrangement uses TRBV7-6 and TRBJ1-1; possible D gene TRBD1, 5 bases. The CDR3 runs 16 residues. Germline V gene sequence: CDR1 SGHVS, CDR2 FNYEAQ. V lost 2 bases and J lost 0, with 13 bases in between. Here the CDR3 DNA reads TGTGCCAGCAGCTTAACGGCGGGGGGACTGAACACTGAAGCTTTCTTT. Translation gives CASSLTAGGLNTEAFF.

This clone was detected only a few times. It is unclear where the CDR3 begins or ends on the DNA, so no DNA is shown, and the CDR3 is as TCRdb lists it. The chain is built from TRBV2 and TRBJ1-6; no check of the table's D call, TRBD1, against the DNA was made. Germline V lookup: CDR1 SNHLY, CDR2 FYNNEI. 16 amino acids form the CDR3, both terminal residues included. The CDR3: CASILDRGPYNSPLHF.

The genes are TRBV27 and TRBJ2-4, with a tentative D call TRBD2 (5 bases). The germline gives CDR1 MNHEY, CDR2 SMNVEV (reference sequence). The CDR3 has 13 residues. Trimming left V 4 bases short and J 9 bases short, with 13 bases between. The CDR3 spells CASSSGPGGIQYF. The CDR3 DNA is TGTGCCAGCAGTTCCGGGCCCGGAGGCATTCAGTACTTC.

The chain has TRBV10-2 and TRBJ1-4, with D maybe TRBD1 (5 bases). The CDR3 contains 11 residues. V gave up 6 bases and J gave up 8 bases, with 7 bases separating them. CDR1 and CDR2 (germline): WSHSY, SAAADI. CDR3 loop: CASRQAEKLFF. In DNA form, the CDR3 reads TGCGCCAGCAGACAGGCGGAAAAACTGTTTTTT.

The CDR3 here is CASSEEGGGNQPQHF. The CDR3 DNA reads as TGTGCCAGCAGTGAGGAGGGAGGGGGCAATCAGCCCCAGCATTTT. V gene TRBV6-1 combines with J gene TRBJ1-5, with D perhaps matching TRBD1 (5 bases). Germline-derived CDR1 and CDR2 are MNHNS and SASEGT. V was cut by 3 bases and J by 2 bases, with 11 bases left in between. The CDR3 length is 15 residues.

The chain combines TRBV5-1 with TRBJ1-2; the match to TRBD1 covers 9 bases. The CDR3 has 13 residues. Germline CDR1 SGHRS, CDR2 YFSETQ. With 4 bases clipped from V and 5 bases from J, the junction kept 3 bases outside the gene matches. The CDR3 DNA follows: TGCGCCAGCAGCCCGGGGACAGGGTATGGCTACACCTTC. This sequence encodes CASSPGTGYGYTF.

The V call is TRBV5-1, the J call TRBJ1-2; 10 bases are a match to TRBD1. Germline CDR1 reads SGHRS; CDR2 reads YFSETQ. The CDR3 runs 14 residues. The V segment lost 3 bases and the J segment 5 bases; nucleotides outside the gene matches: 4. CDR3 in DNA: TGCGCCAGCAGCTCAACGGGACAGGGGTATGGCTACACCTTC. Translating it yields CASSSTGQGYGYTF.

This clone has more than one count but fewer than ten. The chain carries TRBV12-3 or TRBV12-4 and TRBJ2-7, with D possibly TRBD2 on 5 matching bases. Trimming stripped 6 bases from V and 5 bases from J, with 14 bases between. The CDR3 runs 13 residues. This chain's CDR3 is CASRYLGGDEQYF. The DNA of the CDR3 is TGTGCCAGCAGGTATCTAGGAGGTGACGAGCAGTACTTC.

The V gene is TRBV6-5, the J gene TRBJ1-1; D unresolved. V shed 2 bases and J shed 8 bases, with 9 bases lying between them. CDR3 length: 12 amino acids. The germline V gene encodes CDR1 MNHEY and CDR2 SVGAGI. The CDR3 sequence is CASSYIPGEAFF. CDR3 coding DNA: TGTGCCAGCAGTTACATTCCAGGAGAAGCTTTCTTT.

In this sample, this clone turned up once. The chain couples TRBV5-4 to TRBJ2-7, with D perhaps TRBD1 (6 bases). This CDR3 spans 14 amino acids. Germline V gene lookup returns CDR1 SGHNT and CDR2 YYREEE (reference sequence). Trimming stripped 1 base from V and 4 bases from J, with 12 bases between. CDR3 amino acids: CASSLPGVRYEQYF. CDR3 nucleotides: TGTGCCAGCAGCTTGCCAGGGGTCAGGTACGAGCAGTACTTC.

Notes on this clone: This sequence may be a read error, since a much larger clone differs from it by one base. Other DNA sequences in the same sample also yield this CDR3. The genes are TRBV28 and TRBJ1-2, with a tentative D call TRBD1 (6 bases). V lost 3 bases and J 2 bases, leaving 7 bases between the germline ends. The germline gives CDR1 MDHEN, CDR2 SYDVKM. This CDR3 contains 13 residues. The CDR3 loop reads CASSFGQNYGYTF. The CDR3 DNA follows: TGTGCCAGCAGTTTCGGACAGAACTATGGCTACACCTTC.

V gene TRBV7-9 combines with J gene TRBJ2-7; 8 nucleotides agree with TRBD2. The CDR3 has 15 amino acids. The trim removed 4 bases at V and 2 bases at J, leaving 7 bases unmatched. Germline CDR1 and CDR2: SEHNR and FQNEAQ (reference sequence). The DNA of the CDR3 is TGTGCCAGCAGCTCCTTACTAGCGGATACCTACGAGCAGTACTTC. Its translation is CASSSLLADTYEQYF. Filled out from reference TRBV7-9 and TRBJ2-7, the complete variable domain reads DTGVSQNPRHKITKRGQNVTFRCDPISEHNRLYWYRQTLGQGPEFLTYFQNEAQLEKSRLLSDRFSAERPKGSFSTLEIQRTEQGDSAMYLCASSSLLADTYEQYFGPGTRLTVT.

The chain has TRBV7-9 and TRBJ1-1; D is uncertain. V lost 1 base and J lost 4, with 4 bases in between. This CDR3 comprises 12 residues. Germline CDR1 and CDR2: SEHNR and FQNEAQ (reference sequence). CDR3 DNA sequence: TGTGCCAGCAGCTTAGATAGCACTGAAGCTTTCTTT. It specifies CASSLDSTEAFF. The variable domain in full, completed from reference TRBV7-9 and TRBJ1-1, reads DTGVSQNPRHKITKRGQNVTFRCDPISEHNRLYWYRQTLGQGPEFLTYFQNEAQLEKSRLLSDRFSAERPKGSFSTLEIQRTEQGDSAMYLCASSLDSTEAFFGQGTRLTVV.

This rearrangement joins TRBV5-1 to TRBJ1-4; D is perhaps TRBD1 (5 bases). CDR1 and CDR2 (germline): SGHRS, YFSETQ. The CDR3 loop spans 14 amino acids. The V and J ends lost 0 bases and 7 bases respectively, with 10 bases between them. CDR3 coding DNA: TGCGCCAGCAGCTTGGGCGGGGGAAGTGAAAAACTGTTTTTT. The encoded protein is CASSLGGGSEKLFF.